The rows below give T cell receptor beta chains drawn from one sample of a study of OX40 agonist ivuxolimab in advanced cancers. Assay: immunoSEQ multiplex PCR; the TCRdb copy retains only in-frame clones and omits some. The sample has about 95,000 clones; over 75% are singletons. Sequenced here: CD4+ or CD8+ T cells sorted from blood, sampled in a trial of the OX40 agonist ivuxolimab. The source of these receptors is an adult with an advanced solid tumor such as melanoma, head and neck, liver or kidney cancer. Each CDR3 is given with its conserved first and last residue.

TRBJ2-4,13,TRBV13,CASSLWTKNIQYF
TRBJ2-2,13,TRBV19,CASSRLAGGELFF
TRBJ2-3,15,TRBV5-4,CASSPRGGGTDTQYF
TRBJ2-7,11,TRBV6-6,CASSRGGEQYF
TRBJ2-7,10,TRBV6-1,CASRNLEQYF
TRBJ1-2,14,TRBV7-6,CASSLGQGVGGYTF
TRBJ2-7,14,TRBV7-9,CASSFGGGLGEQYF
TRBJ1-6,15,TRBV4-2,CASSQGLTGVSPLHF
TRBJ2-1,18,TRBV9,CASSLRLTRSGMGHEQFF
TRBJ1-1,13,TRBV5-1,CASSSMLNTEAFF
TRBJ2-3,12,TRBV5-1,CASSFFTDTQYF
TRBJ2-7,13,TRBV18,CASSPRTSYEQYF
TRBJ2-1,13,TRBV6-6,CASSYPMGYEQFF
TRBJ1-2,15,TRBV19,CASSIERGANYGYTF
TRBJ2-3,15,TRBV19,CASSRLASSTDTQYF
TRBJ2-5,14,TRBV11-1,CASSLGGTRETQYF
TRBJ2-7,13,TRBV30,CAWSFRGAHEQYF
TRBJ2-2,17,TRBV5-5,CASSLYAGGLNTGELFF
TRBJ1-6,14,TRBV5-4,CASSLPPRGSPLHF
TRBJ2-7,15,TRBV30,CAWELGTGDGYEQYF
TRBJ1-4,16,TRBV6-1,CASSVSPGTADEKLFF
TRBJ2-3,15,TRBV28,CASSPGTASTDTQYF
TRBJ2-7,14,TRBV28,CASSPQGTSYEQYF
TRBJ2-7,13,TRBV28,CASSLLPSYEQYF
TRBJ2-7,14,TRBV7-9,CASSLAESSYEQYF
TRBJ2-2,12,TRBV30,CAWRMGSGELFF
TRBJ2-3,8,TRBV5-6,CCPGTQYF
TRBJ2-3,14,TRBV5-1,CASSEGGGTDTQYF
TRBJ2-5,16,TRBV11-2,CASSSGLAGDKETQYF
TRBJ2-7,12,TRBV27,CASSSGADQEYF
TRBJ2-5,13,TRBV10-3,CAISEGLSKTQYF
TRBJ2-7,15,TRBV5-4,CASSSGLAGLYEQYF
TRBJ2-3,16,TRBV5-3,CARRTRAGGPADTQYF
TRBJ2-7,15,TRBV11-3,CASSPWTSGRHEQYF
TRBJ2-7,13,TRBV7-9,CASSLGSKYEQYF
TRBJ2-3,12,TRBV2,CASATSTDTQYF
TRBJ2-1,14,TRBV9,CASSSGHPYNEQFF
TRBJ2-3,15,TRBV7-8,CASSLGHRGTDTQYF
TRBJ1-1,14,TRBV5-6,CASSPRARRTEAFF
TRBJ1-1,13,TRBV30,CAWTRRRNTEAFF